This record covers a single T cell receptor (beta chain). This record comes from a study of blood T cell repertoires in COVID-19. On the study more broadly: Both acute and convalescent COVID-19 samples were obtained from the United States, Italy and Spain. T cells, B-cell-depleted T cells, or PBMCs supplied cDNA or gDNA.

This CDR3 has 14 residues. CDR1 and CDR2 (germline): MNHEY, SMNVEV (reference sequence). The V end was cut by 5 bases, the J end by 0 bases, with 10 bases between. Original handling: Amplification of reference gene primers provided the estimated nucleated cell counts. Assay used: immunoSEQ multiplex PCR; TCRdb lists only in-frame clones, some missing. V and J calls and clone size follow that table, whereas D and trimming were derived from the DNA. The sample includes approximately 230,000 clones, 70% to 90% of them seen just once. The gene calls are TRBV27 and TRBJ1-1, with D perhaps TRBD1 (6 bases). The sample was peripheral blood. The receptor was derived from a man aged 18 to 30 with active or convalescent COVID-19. CDR3 residues: CASSRTDMNTEAFF. CDR3 bases: TGTGCCAGCAGTCGGACAGACATGAACACTGAAGCTTTCTTT.